The 17 T cell receptor beta chains below come from one sample, sequenced in a study of technical replicates of blood from a few donors (dated by TCRdb to about 2017). Library method: the immunoSEQ multiplex PCR assay. TCRdb provides this immuneACCESS table in a form limited to in-frame rearrangements. Some clones are lacking; in checked studies, under half of them reflect an unresolved V gene, and why the rest are absent is not known. The sample has more than 75,000 clones on record, over 85% of them singletons. Together, the top ten hold roughly 0.22% of the sample. What was sequenced was T cells isolated from PBMCs. Every receptor here comes from a human donor in good health.

CDR3 loop: CASSVDGPEAFF. CDR3 nucleotides: TGCGCCAGCAGCGTGGACGGTCCTGAAGCTTTCTTT. The V gene is TRBV5-1, the J gene TRBJ1-1; D is undetermined. This CDR3 region has 12 residues. Germline loops: CDR1 SGHRS, CDR2 YFSETQ. V was trimmed by 4 bases and J by 6 bases, leaving 10 bases between them.

This clone has just one count. Written as DNA, the CDR3 is TGTGCTAGTGGTTTGGTCGACACTGAAGCTTTCTTT. This codes for CASGLVDTEAFF. The chain couples TRBV12-5 to TRBJ1-1; no clear D gene. Trimming removed 0 bases from V and 3 bases from J, with 2 bases in between. This CDR3 contains 12 residues. Germline V gene sequence: CDR1 LGHNT, CDR2 FRNRAP.

The chain is built from TRBV28 and TRBJ2-7, with 15 nucleotides matching TRBD2. Germline CDR1 reads MDHEN; CDR2 reads SYDVKM. CDR3 length equals 20 residues. Trimming removed 6 bases from V and 0 bases from J; junction bases left unmatched: 15. CDR3 DNA: TGTGCCAGCAGCCGAATGGCTGGACTAGCGGGAGGGAGGCTCTCCTACGAGCAGTACTTC. The encoded protein is CASSRMAGLAGGRLSYEQYF.

The chain joins TRBV7-9 to TRBJ1-3; no definite D call. The length of the CDR3 is 16 residues. Germline CDR1 and CDR2: SEHNR and FQNEAQ (reference sequence). The V end lost 1 base, the J end lost 2 bases, and 12 bases lay between the germline ends. The CDR3 spells CASSLVWEETGNTIYF. In nucleotides, the CDR3 is TGTGCCAGCAGCTTAGTCTGGGAGGAAACTGGAAACACCATATATTTT.

This rearrangement joins TRBV19 to TRBJ1-5; the D gene is possibly TRBD1 (5 bases). The V end lost 4 bases, the J end lost 3 bases, and 10 bases lay between the germline ends. CDR3 length: 14 amino acids. Germline CDR1 and CDR2: LNHDA and SQIVND (reference sequence). This CDR3 is CASSTGGANQPQHF. Written as DNA, the CDR3 is TGTGCCAGTAGTACGGGCGGGGCCAATCAGCCCCAGCATTTT.

V and J are TRBV6-6 and TRBJ2-7; 10 nucleotides agree with TRBD1. Germline lookup yields CDR1 MNHNY and CDR2 SVGAGI (reference sequence). V shed 6 bases and J 2 bases; nucleotides not matched to a gene: 4. The CDR3 consists of 14 residues. CDR3 residues: CASRGTGATYEQYF. Here the CDR3 DNA reads TGTGCCAGCAGGGGGACAGGGGCTACCTACGAGCAGTACTTC.

This chain joins TRBV15 and TRBJ2-1; perhaps TRBD1 as D (5 bases). The CDR3 is 16 residues long. The V gene's germline CDR1 is LNHNV and CDR2 YYDKDF (reference sequence). V shed 0 bases and J shed 0 bases, with 9 bases lying between them. In DNA form, the CDR3 reads TGTGCCACCAGCAGAGATACGACAGACTCCTACAATGAGCAGTTCTTC. Translating it yields CATSRDTTDSYNEQFF.

J is TRBJ2-3 and V is TRBV7-2; D is unclear. Germline CDR1 SGHTA, CDR2 FQGNSA. CDR3 length: 13 residues. Between the trimmed V and J ends, which lost 2 bases and 14 bases, there was a span of 17 bases. Here the CDR3 reads CASSLNLPPNPYF. CDR3 sequence (DNA): TGTGCCAGCAGCTTAAATCTACCCCCGAACCCGTATTTT.

J is TRBJ1-4 and V is TRBV6-1; D might be TRBD1 (5 bases). V was shortened by 5 bases and J by 3 bases, with 13 bases between the two germline ends. This CDR3 comprises 15 residues. CDR1 is MNHNS, CDR2 SASEGT, per germline. The CDR3 region is CASSRAEQANEKLFF. In nucleotides, the CDR3 is TGTGCCAGCAGTCGCGCCGAACAGGCTAATGAAAAACTGTTTTTT.

The rearrangement links TRBV28 to TRBJ1-4; D remains unclear. V lost 3 bases, J lost 6 bases, and 5 bases lay in between. CDR3 size: 12 residues. Per the germline V gene, CDR1 is MDHEN and CDR2 is SYDVKM. The CDR3, as DNA: TGTGCCAGCAGTTTCTCGGATGAAAAACTGTTTTTT. It is translated as CASSFSDEKLFF.

The rearrangement links TRBV10-1 to TRBJ2-5; D uncertain. V was trimmed by 0 bases and J by 5 bases, leaving 13 bases between them. CDR3 length: 15 amino acids. Germline CDR1 is WNHNN and CDR2 is SYGVQD (reference sequence). Here the CDR3 reads CASSESRVRFETQYF. DNA of the CDR3: TGCGCCAGCAGTGAGTCTCGGGTCCGTTTTGAGACCCAGTACTTC.

The V gene is TRBV11-2, the J gene TRBJ1-1; D gene unclear. Germline CDR1 reads SGHAT; CDR2 reads FQNNGV. This CDR3 contains 18 residues. V lost 5 bases to trimming and J lost 3 bases, with 25 bases between them. The CDR3 spells CASSARHTLREVYTEAFF. Here the CDR3 DNA reads TGTGCCAGCAGCGCAAGACACACCCTAAGGGAGGTGTACACTGAAGCTTTCTTT. The full variable domain, rest sourced from reference TRBV11-2 and TRBJ1-1, is EAGVAQSPRYKIIEKRQSVAFWCNPISGHATLYWYQQILGQGPKLLIQFQNNGVVDDSQLPKDRFSAERLKGVDSTLKIQPAKLEDSAVYLCASSARHTLREVYTEAFFGQGTRLTVV.

The rearrangement links TRBV7-3 to TRBJ2-2; tentatively, D is TRBD2 (5 bases). The CDR3 runs 15 residues. V was shortened by 4 bases and J by 6 bases, with 15 bases between the two germline ends. Germline V CDR1 and CDR2: SGHTA, FQGTGA. The CDR3 here is CASSSNGLGAGELFF. The CDR3 DNA reads TGTGCCAGCAGCTCCAACGGACTGGGCGCCGGGGAGCTGTTTTTT.

This rearrangement joins TRBV14 to TRBJ1-3; 7 nucleotides align to TRBD1. Germline CDR1 reads SGHDN; CDR2 reads FVKESK. V lost 4 bases to trimming and J lost 2 bases; unmatched junction nucleotides: 2. This CDR3 is built from 14 residues. The CDR3 spells CASSPQGTGNTIYF. The CDR3 coding sequence is TGTGCCAGCAGCCCACAGGGGACTGGAAACACCATATATTTT. Full variable domain (remainder filled in from reference TRBV14 and TRBJ1-3): EAGVTQFPSHSVIEKGQTVTLRCDPISGHDNLYWYRRVMGKEIKFLLHFVKESKQDESGMPNNRFLAERTGGTYSTLKVQPAELEDSGVYFCASSPQGTGNTIYFGEGSWLTVV.

The chain recombines TRBV29-1 with TRBJ1-1, with D hard to call. The CDR3 covers 16 residues. Trimming stripped 0 bases from V and 5 bases from J, with 19 bases between. Germline V gives CDR1 SQVTM, CDR2 ANQGSEA. In DNA form, the CDR3 reads TGCAGCGTTGAAGATTTCCGCGGCCTATATGAGACTGAAGCTTTCTTT. Protein sequence: CSVEDFRGLYETEAFF.

The count of this clone is one. V gene TRBV15 combines with J gene TRBJ1-1; TRBD1 matches at 7 bases. Trimming cost V 9 bases and J 0 bases; bases outside gene matches: 10. The V gene's germline CDR1 is LNHNV and CDR2 YYDKDF (reference sequence). The CDR3 spans 15 residues. The CDR3 bases are TGTGCCACGACGGGACAGACGCTTATGAACACTGAAGCTTTCTTT. Translation gives CATTGQTLMNTEAFF.

The rearrangement joins TRBV28 to TRBJ2-3, with D possibly being TRBD2 (6 bases). Trimming removed 1 base from V and 1 base from J, with 9 bases in between. This CDR3 has 15 amino acids. Germline CDR1 and CDR2: MDHEN and SYDVKM. CDR3 DNA: TGTGCCAGCAGTTTATCAGGGAGGCGCACAGATACGCAGTATTTT. Its translation is CASSLSGRRTDTQYF.